Listed here are 9 T cell receptor beta chains from one sample, sequenced in a study of radiotherapy plus CTLA-4 blockade in lung cancer. TCRdb's copy holds only in-frame clones and misses some; the assay was immunoSEQ multiplex PCR. The sample shows 75,000 to 100,000 clones, approximately 78% of them seen only once. Sequenced material: peripheral blood, taken from a patient treated with radiotherapy plus ipilimumab. The source of these receptors is a human donor with non-small cell lung cancer who had a partial response to radiotherapy plus ipilimumab.

This clone was observed once. V is TRBV19 and J is TRBJ2-3; 9 bases align to TRBD2. V shed 3 bases and J 3 bases; nucleotides not matched to a gene: 4. The CDR3 runs 15 residues. Germline V gene data show CDR1 as LNHDA and CDR2 as SQIVND (reference sequence). The CDR3 DNA sequence: TGTGCCAGTAGTATGCGGGAGGGCCTTACAGATACGCAGTATTTT. This gives the protein CASSMREGLTDTQYF.

This rearrangement joins TRBV7-3 to TRBJ2-1; TRBD1 might be the D (5 bases). Trimming removed 6 bases from V and 5 bases from J, with 8 bases in between. Germline lookup yields CDR1 SGHTA and CDR2 FQGTGA. The CDR3 extends over 12 amino acids. This chain's CDR3 is CASRQDNNEQFF. The CDR3 region has the DNA TGTGCCAGCAGACAGGATAACAATGAGCAGTTCTTC. Variable domain in full (rest from reference TRBV7-3 and TRBJ2-1): GAGVSQTPSNKVTEKGKYVELRCDPISGHTALYWYRQSLGQGPEFLIYFQGTGAADDSGLPNDRFFAVRPEGSVSTLKIQRTERGDSAVYLCASRQDNNEQFFGPGTRLTVL.

The J gene is TRBJ2-6, the V gene TRBV27; D unresolved. Germline CDR1 and CDR2: MNHEY and SMNVEV (reference sequence). The CDR3 runs 15 residues. V gave up 3 bases and J gave up 2 bases, with 8 bases separating them. The CDR3 sequence: CASSFVVAGANVLTF. The CDR3 region has the DNA TGTGCCAGCAGTTTCGTCGTAGCTGGGGCCAACGTCCTGACTTTC.

V is TRBV19 and J is TRBJ2-5; TRBD2 aligns across 9 bases. Gene TRBJ2-7 matches the end of the DNA better, so the J call may be wrong. CDR1 is LNHDA and CDR2 is SQIVND in the germline V gene (reference sequence). The CDR3 length is 21 residues. The CDR3 coding sequence is TGTGCCAGTAGTCCTCGAGGGAAAGCGGGAGGATTCCTTCTTTCCTCCTACGAGCAGTACTTC. Protein product: CASSPRGKAGGFLLSSYEQYF.

The rearrangement uses TRBV7-2 and TRBJ2-7, with 7 bases lining up with TRBD2. This CDR3 has 18 amino acids. Germline lookup yields CDR1 SGHTA and CDR2 FQGNSA. Trimming at V came to 3 bases and at J to 4 bases, leaving 18 bases not matched to a gene. CDR3 in DNA: TGTGCCAGCAGCTTTAGGTCCTCTAGCGGCCGTTCGTCATACGAGCAGTACTTC. This gives the protein CASSFRSSSGRSSYEQYF.

The chain links TRBV27 to TRBJ2-1; 7 bases fit TRBD2. The V gene's germline CDR1 is MNHEY and CDR2 SMNVEV (reference sequence). CDR3 length: 15 residues. V lost 5 bases to trimming and J lost 9 bases; unmatched junction nucleotides: 13. This CDR3 reads CASSPYVGRRGEQFF. The CDR3 DNA is TGTGCCAGCAGTCCCTATGTCGGGAGGAGAGGTGAGCAGTTCTTC.

This chain uses TRBV10-3 with TRBJ2-1; 8 bases align to TRBD2. CDR1 ENHRY and CDR2 SYGVKD come from the germline V gene. V dropped 3 bases and J dropped 8; count of bases not matched to a gene: 9. The CDR3 is made up of 15 amino acids. The CDR3 is CAISDPGLVGDEQFF. CDR3 DNA sequence: TGTGCCATCAGTGATCCGGGACTAGTGGGCGATGAGCAGTTCTTC.

This chain joins TRBV10-1 and TRBJ2-3, with 11 bases aligning to TRBD2. Unmatched junction bases numbered 3, after V lost 3 bases and J lost 4 bases. CDR1 WNHNN and CDR2 SYGVQD come from the germline V gene (reference sequence). The CDR3 consists of 15 residues. The CDR3 region has the DNA TGCGCCAGCAGTGACACTAGCGGGAGTGCAGATACGCAGTATTTT. Residues: CASSDTSGSADTQYF.

This clone showed up just once. The chain recombines TRBV28 with TRBJ2-7; 7 nucleotides align to TRBD1. The CDR3 has 15 amino acids. CDR1 MDHEN and CDR2 SYDVKM come from the germline V gene. With V trimmed by 5 bases and J by 3 bases, 10 bases remained unmatched. CDR3 sequence reads: CASSTTGTAYYEQYF. CDR3 DNA sequence: TGTGCCAGCAGTACCACCGGGACAGCTTACTACGAGCAGTACTTC.